Below, 8 T cell receptor beta chains from the same sample are listed, as sequenced in a study of OX40 agonist ivuxolimab in advanced cancers. This table comes from immunoSEQ multiplex PCR, and its TCRdb copy is limited to in-frame clones, with some not included. The sample shows some 20,000 clones, around four fifths of them seen only once. The sequencing used CD4+ or CD8+ T cells sorted from blood, collected in a trial of the OX40 agonist ivuxolimab. All receptors derive from an adult with an advanced solid tumor such as melanoma, head and neck, liver or kidney cancer.

The chain links TRBV15 to TRBJ1-6; no reliable D call. The CDR3 is 15 residues long. In germline, CDR1 is LNHNV, CDR2 YYDKDF (reference sequence). The V end was cut by 5 bases, the J end by 0 bases, with 8 bases between. The CDR3 spells CATSGASSYNSPLHF. CDR3 sequence (DNA): TGTGCCACCAGCGGCGCGAGCTCCTATAATTCACCCCTCCACTTT.

This clone was detected only once. This chain joins TRBV9 and TRBJ2-7; D may match TRBD1 or TRBD2 (5 bases each). V was pared by 0 bases and J by 2 bases, with 12 bases between. This CDR3 has 15 amino acids. Germline V gene lookup returns CDR1 SGDLS and CDR2 YYNGEE. The CDR3 loop reads CASSVEGTSPYEQYF. The CDR3 nucleotides read TGTGCCAGCAGCGTAGAGGGGACGTCTCCCTACGAGCAGTACTTC.

The chain employs TRBV6-6 and TRBJ2-5; D is unresolved. V lost 2 bases, J lost 5 bases, and 6 bases lay in between. The germline V gene has CDR1 MNHNY and CDR2 SVGAGI (reference sequence). The CDR3 length is 12 residues. CDR3 loop: CASSYRGETQYF. The CDR3 region has the DNA TGTGCCAGCAGTTACCGTGGGGAGACCCAGTACTTC.

The chain employs TRBV15 and TRBJ1-2; 10 nucleotides match TRBD1. This CDR3 has 16 residues. Unmatched junction bases numbered 7, after V lost 6 bases and J lost 0 bases. CDR1 LNHNV and CDR2 YYDKDF come from the germline V gene (reference sequence). The CDR3, as DNA: TGTGCCACCAGTGGGACAGGGGAGTATGCTAACTATGGCTACACCTTC. This gives the protein CATSGTGEYANYGYTF.

The V and J genes are TRBV25-1 and TRBJ1-1; TRBD1 might be the D (5 bases). The CDR3 consists of 14 residues. V lost 3 bases, J lost 4 bases, and 12 bases lay in between. Germline assignment: CDR1 MGHDK and CDR2 SYGVNS. The CDR3 loop reads CASSDREGGTEAFF. CDR3 DNA sequence: TGTGCCAGCAGTGACAGGGAGGGAGGCACTGAAGCTTTCTTT.

The V gene is TRBV6-6, the J gene TRBJ2-7; D is ambiguous. V lost 5 bases to trimming and J lost 9 bases, with 14 bases between them. This CDR3 is 12 amino acids long. Germline-derived CDR1 and CDR2 are MNHNY and SVGAGI (reference sequence). The DNA of the CDR3 is TGTGCCAGCAGTCCCCCCCCCTGCAGGCAGTACTTC. The encoded protein is CASSPPPCRQYF.

The chain has TRBV21-1 and TRBJ1-2; the table calls TRBD1, which could not be checked here. TRBV21-1 is an annotated pseudogene. CDR3 length equals 16 residues. This CDR3 reads CASSKDRRDRNYGYTF. CDR3 DNA sequence: TGTGCCAGCAGCAAAGATCGCCGGGACAGGAACTATGGCTACACCTTC.

The chain carries TRBV9 and TRBJ2-3; TRBD2 matches 7 bases. The germline V gene encodes CDR1 SGDLS and CDR2 YYNGEE. The CDR3 runs to 16 residues. Trimming at V came to 0 bases and at J to 1 base, leaving 5 bases not matched to a gene. The CDR3 here is CASSVVGLAGTDTQYF. The CDR3 DNA is TGTGCCAGCAGCGTAGTGGGGCTAGCGGGCACAGATACGCAGTATTTT.